A single T cell receptor beta chain is shown here with its context. This entry comes from a study of blood T cell repertoires in COVID-19. With 4 bases clipped from V and 5 bases from J, the junction kept 3 bases outside the gene matches. This CDR3 spans 13 amino acids. Per the germline V gene, CDR1 is SQVTM and CDR2 is ANQGSEA. Assay used: immunoSEQ multiplex PCR; TCRdb lists only in-frame clones, some missing. This table holds roughly 200,000 clones, more than 70% found once. This rearrangement joins TRBV29-1 to TRBJ1-1; 11 bases are shared with TRBD1. The sample taken for sequencing was peripheral blood. The receptor's source is a man in his forties or fifties with COVID-19, enrolled during active disease. This chain's CDR3 is CSVGTGGRTEAFF. As DNA, the CDR3 is TGCAGCGTTGGGACAGGGGGCCGTACTGAAGCTTTCTTT.